This T cell receptor (beta chain) emerged from a study of blood T cell repertoires in COVID-19. Profiled with immunoSEQ multiplex PCR; TCRdb holds only in-frame clones, not every one. The sample shows around 130,000 clones, 84% of them seen only once. Participant age was roughly 18 to 90 years, and participants resided in roughly 25 US areas. The germline V gene has CDR1 PRHDT and CDR2 FYEKMQ (reference sequence). V trimming: 5 bases; J trimming: 7 bases; junction bases outside the gene matches: 10. The length of the CDR3 is 15 residues. The source is a woman aged 25 to 39 who had recovered from COVID-19. The chain has TRBV13 and TRBJ2-1; TRBD2 aligns across 8 bases. The sequencing sample was made of PBMCs or T cells enriched from blood (not recorded which). CDR3 DNA: TGTGCCAGCAGCCAATGGACGGGACTAGGGAATGAGCAGTTCTTC. This encodes CASSQWTGLGNEQFF.